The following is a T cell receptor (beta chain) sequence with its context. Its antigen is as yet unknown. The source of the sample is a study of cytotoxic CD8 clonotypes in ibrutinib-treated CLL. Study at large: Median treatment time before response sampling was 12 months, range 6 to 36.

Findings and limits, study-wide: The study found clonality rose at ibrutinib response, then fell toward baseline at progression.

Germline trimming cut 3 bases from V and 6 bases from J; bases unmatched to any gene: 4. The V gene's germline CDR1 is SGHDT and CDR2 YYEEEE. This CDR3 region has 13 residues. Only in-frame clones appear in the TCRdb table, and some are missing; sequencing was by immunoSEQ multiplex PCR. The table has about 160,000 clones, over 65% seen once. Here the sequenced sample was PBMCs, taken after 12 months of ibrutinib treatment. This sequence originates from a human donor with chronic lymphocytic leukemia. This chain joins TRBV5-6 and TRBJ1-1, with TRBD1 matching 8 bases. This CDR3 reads CASSWDRLAEAFF. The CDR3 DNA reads TGTGCCAGCAGCTGGGACAGGCTTGCTGAAGCTTTCTTT.